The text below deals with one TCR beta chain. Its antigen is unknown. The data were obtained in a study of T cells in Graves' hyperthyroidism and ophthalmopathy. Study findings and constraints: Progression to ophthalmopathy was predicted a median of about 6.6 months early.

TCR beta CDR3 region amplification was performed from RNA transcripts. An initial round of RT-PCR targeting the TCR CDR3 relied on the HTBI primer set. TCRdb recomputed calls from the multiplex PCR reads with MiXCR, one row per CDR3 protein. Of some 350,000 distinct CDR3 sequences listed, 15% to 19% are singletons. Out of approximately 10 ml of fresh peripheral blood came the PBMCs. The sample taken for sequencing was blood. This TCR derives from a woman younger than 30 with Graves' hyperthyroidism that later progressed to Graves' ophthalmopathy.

The CDR3 bases are TGTGCCAGCAGCCAAGATCAGGGGCCTCCCGTCTATGGCTACACCTTC. This sequence encodes CASSQDQGPPVYGYTF. The chain employs TRBV14 and TRBJ1-2, with D possibly matching TRBD1 (6 bases). CDR1 is SGHDN and CDR2 is FVKESK in the germline V gene. The CDR3 is 16 amino acids. V was clipped by 0 bases and J by 4 bases, with 15 bases between them. Supplemented by reference TRBV14 and TRBJ1-2, the full variable domain reads EAGVTQFPSHSVIEKGQTVTLRCDPISGHDNLYWYRRVMGKEIKFLLHFVKESKQDESGMPNNRFLAERTGGTYSTLKVQPAELEDSGVYFCASSQDQGPPVYGYTFGSGTRLTVV.